A selection of T cell receptor beta chains follows, all from one sample in a study of cytomegalovirus exposure and HLA in healthy donors. Method: immunoSEQ multiplex PCR; TCRdb's copy keeps in-frame clones and lacks some. Altogether around 130,000 clones are present, approximately 80% being singletons, with the ten largest covering approximately 1.8%. The sequencing input was PBMCs. These receptors were obtained from a man in his forties in good health and CMV-seronegative. CDR3s include the opening cysteine and the closing phenylalanine or tryptophan. D genes are given only for firm matches. The size field is filled for only some rows; it gives once, few, many or a size class.

TRBD1	TRBV7-9	.	TRBJ1-2	TGTGCCAGCAGCTTAGAGGGGGCGTATGGCTACACCTTC	CASSLEGAYGYTF
TRBD1	TRBV6-1	.	TRBJ2-1	TGTGCCAGCAGTGAAGCAGAAGGGGGCGAATCCGATGAGCAGTTCTTC	CASSEAEGGESDEQFF
TRBD2	TRBV7-9	.	TRBJ2-5	TGTGCCAGCAGCTCCCGACTAGCGGGGGCCCAAGAGACCCAGTACTTC	CASSSRLAGAQETQYF
TRBD1	TRBV9	.	TRBJ2-5	TGTGCCAGCAGCGTAGGGACAGGGGGGTACCAAGAGACCCAGTACTTC	CASSVGTGGYQETQYF
.	TRBV4-2	.	TRBJ2-5	TGTGCCAGCAGCCAGGAACTCAGGGAGACCCAGTACTTC	CASSQELRETQYF
.	TRBV18	.	TRBJ2-7	TGTGCCAGCTCACCAAGTCGCGTTTTTAAGCGAGACTACGAGCAGTACTTC	CASSPSRVFKRDYEQYF
TRBD1	TRBV6-6	.	TRBJ1-2	TGTGCCAGCAGTTACAACAGGGGTGAGGGTGGCTACACCTTC	CASSYNRGEGGYTF
.	TRBV2	.	TRBJ2-3	TGTGCCAGCAGACACGGGACATTCACAGATACGCAGTATTTT	CASRHGTFTDTQYF
.	TRBV18	.	TRBJ2-2	TGTGCCAGCTCACAGCGACAGGCGGACACCGGGGAGCTGTTTTTT	CASSQRQADTGELFF
.	TRBV2	.	TRBJ1-2	TGTGCCAGCAGTGAATCGGGGGACCCAAGCTATGGCTACACCTTC	CASSESGDPSYGYTF
TRBD2	TRBV7-3	.	TRBJ2-3	TGTGCCAGCAGCATTCTAGCGGGGGGCACAGATACGCAGTATTTT	CASSILAGGTDTQYF
TRBD1	TRBV14	.	TRBJ1-2	TGTGCCAGCAGCCAGACAGGGCTTAACTATGGCTACACCTTC	CASSQTGLNYGYTF
TRBD1	TRBV7-3	.	TRBJ2-7	TGTGCCAGCAGCTTAATGGTAGGACAGGGTAACGAGCAGTACTTC	CASSLMVGQGNEQYF
.	TRBV14	few	TRBJ1-6	TGTGCCAGCAGCCGGGGGGAGGCTTCACCCCTCCACTTT	CASSRGEASPLHF
.	TRBV2	.	TRBJ2-4	TGTGCCAGCAGTGAAGTATATGACATTCTCGGCAAAAACAGTCAGTACTTC	CASSEVYDILGKNSQYF
TRBD1	TRBV7-9	.	TRBJ2-7	TGTGCCAGCAGCTTAAGGGACAGGCCCCAATCCTACGAGCAGTACTTC	CASSLRDRPQSYEQYF
TRBD2	TRBV5-1	few	TRBJ2-3	TGCGCCAGCAGCTTGGCCACGGGGGGGGCCGTAGATACGCAGTATTTT	CASSLATGGAVDTQYF
.	TRBV11-1	.	TRBJ2-2	TGTGCCAGCAGCTTAAATACGGTGGCCGGGGAGCTGTTTTTT	CASSLNTVAGELFF